Listed here are 8 T cell receptor beta chains from one sample, sequenced in a study of T cell responses to AZD1222 COVID-19 vaccine. The table came from immunoSEQ multiplex PCR; TCRdb's copy has only in-frame clones and leaves some out. The repertoire holds approximately 190,000 clones, with approximately 91% as singletons. The sample here was peripheral blood, taken on day 0 of AZD1222 vaccination. The receptor source for this set is an adult in good health.

With respect to this clone: Germline is not matched at one junction end, which may reflect a read error. The genes are TRBV6-6 and TRBJ1-1, with 9 positions matching TRBD1. The V gene's germline CDR1 is MNHNY and CDR2 SVGAGI (reference sequence). The CDR3 spans 15 residues. CDR3 nucleotides: TGTGCCAGCAGTGACTCGGGACAGGGGAACACTGAAGCTTTCTTT. Amino acid sequence: CASSDSGQGNTEAFF.

The V and J genes are TRBV15 and TRBJ1-4; D ambiguous. CDR3 length: 18 residues. Germline V gives CDR1 LNHNV, CDR2 YYDKDF (reference sequence). V lost 0 bases and J lost 5, with 19 bases in between. The CDR3 spells CATSRDRRVFRGNEKLFF. The CDR3, as DNA: TGTGCCACCAGCAGAGATCGACGGGTTTTTCGGGGAAATGAAAAACTGTTTTTT.

The table lists this clone with a count of one. This chain's CDR3 is CASSIAGAGKNIQYF. The DNA for the CDR3 is TGTGCCAGTAGTATTGCAGGGGCTGGCAAAAACATTCAGTACTTC. The V and J genes are TRBV19 and TRBJ2-4, with D perhaps matching TRBD1 (6 bases). V lost 3 bases, J lost 3 bases, and 12 bases lay in between. Germline V gives CDR1 LNHDA, CDR2 SQIVND (reference sequence). There are 15 residues in the CDR3.

A single count supports this clone. V is TRBV19 and J is TRBJ1-4, with 11 positions matching TRBD1. Germline V gene sequence: CDR1 LNHDA, CDR2 SQIVND (reference sequence). Trimming cost V 4 bases and J 8 bases; bases outside gene matches: 9. The CDR3 totals 16 residues. The CDR3 here is CASSTGGQGVFEKLFF. The CDR3 region has the DNA TGTGCCAGTAGTACCGGGGGACAGGGGGTGTTCGAAAAACTGTTTTTT. Together with reference TRBV19 and TRBJ1-4, the CDR3 gives the full variable domain: DGGITQSPKYLFRKEGQNVTLSCEQNLNHDAMYWYRQDPGQGLRLIYYSQIVNDFQKGDIAEGYSVSREKKESFPLTVTSAQKNPTAFYLCASSTGGQGVFEKLFFGSGTQLSVL.

The V gene is TRBV7-3, the J gene TRBJ2-5; the D is unclear. Germline CDR1 SGHTA, CDR2 FQGTGA. This CDR3 has 13 residues. V shed 5 bases and J shed 4 bases, with 11 bases lying between them. CDR3: CASSPGSAETQYF. The CDR3 DNA reads as TGTGCCAGCAGCCCCGGGTCGGCAGAGACCCAGTACTTC. Full variable domain (rest looked up from reference TRBV7-3 and TRBJ2-5): GAGVSQTPSNKVTEKGKYVELRCDPISGHTALYWYRQSLGQGPEFLIYFQGTGAADDSGLPNDRFFAVRPEGSVSTLKIQRTERGDSAVYLCASSPGSAETQYFGPGTRLLVL.

The rearrangement joins TRBV18 to TRBJ1-1; the D is unclear. This CDR3 is 14 amino acids long. V lost 3 bases to trimming and J lost 5 bases, with 13 bases between them. Germline CDR1 is KGHSH and CDR2 is LQKENI. CDR3 nucleotides: TGTGCCAGCTCACCGGGATCCGCGGTGACTGAAGCTTTCTTT. Protein: CASSPGSAVTEAFF.

The rearrangement uses TRBV7-9 and TRBJ2-2, with 7 bases aligning to TRBD1. Germline V CDR1 and CDR2: SEHNR, FQNEAQ (reference sequence). This CDR3 contains 16 residues. Trimming took 2 bases from V and 9 from J; bases not matched to a gene: 12. The CDR3 spells CASSLPKTGKERELFF. The DNA of the CDR3 is TGTGCCAGCAGCTTACCGAAGACAGGGAAGGAACGGGAGCTGTTTTTT. Drawing the rest from reference TRBV7-9 and TRBJ2-2, the complete variable domain is DTGVSQNPRHKITKRGQNVTFRCDPISEHNRLYWYRQTLGQGPEFLTYFQNEAQLEKSRLLSDRFSAERPKGSFSTLEIQRTEQGDSAMYLCASSLPKTGKERELFFGEGSRLTVL.

This chain links TRBV28 with TRBJ1-5; maybe TRBD1 (5 bases). V lost 2 bases and J 0 bases, leaving 14 bases between the germline ends. This CDR3 has 17 residues. Looked up from germline, CDR1 is MDHEN and CDR2 is SYDVKM. The CDR3 region is CASSLIDSRNSNQPQHF. DNA for the CDR3: TGTGCCAGCAGTTTAATTGACAGTAGAAATAGCAATCAGCCCCAGCATTTT.